The 14 T cell receptor beta chains below were found in one sample sequenced in a study of T cell changes during pregnancy in multiple sclerosis. Assay used: immunoSEQ multiplex PCR; TCRdb lists only in-frame clones, some missing. The sample holds roughly 77,000 clones, roughly 92% seen once. This specimen consisted of peripheral blood, obtained in the second trimester of pregnancy. These receptors were taken from a female donor with multiple sclerosis, enrolled in a pregnancy study.

The chain recombines TRBV5-1 with TRBJ2-5; 7 positions match TRBD1. From germline, CDR1 is SGHRS and CDR2 YFSETQ. The CDR3 runs 15 residues. Trimming at V came to 3 bases and at J to 5 bases, leaving 10 bases not matched to a gene. The DNA for the CDR3 is TGCGCCAGCAGCTCCAACCCTGACAGGGTTGAGACCCAGTACTTC. Its translation: CASSSNPDRVETQYF.

The CDR3 DNA reads TGTGCCAGCGGGGGACAGGTCCTCACAACTAATGAAAAACTGTTTTTT. It encodes CASGGQVLTTNEKLFF. J is TRBJ1-4 and V is TRBV19; 8 bases fit TRBD1. The CDR3 is 16 amino acids. CDR1 and CDR2 from the germline V gene are LNHDA and SQIVND (reference sequence). The junction had 9 bases not matched to a gene; V was cut back by 9 bases and J by 0 bases.

V usage is TRBV6-1 and J usage is TRBJ2-7; tentatively, D is TRBD1 (6 bases). The CDR3 is 14 amino acids. Germline CDR1 reads MNHNS; CDR2 reads SASEGT. V lost 0 bases, J lost 8 bases, and 14 bases lay in between. In nucleotides, the CDR3 is TGTGCCAGCAGTGAAGCCCCGGACAGTACGAAGCAGTACTTC. Amino acids: CASSEAPDSTKQYF.

This chain connects TRBV7-9 to TRBJ1-1; 9 nucleotides line up with TRBD1. The J segment lost 0 bases and the V segment lost 5 bases, leaving 1 base of the junction unmatched. Germline V gene data show CDR1 as SEHNR and CDR2 as FQNEAQ (reference sequence). CDR3 length: 14 amino acids. The CDR3 bases are TGTGCCAGCAGCCGGACAGGGGTGAACACTGAAGCTTTCTTT. It yields the protein CASSRTGVNTEAFF. Complete variable domain (other parts from reference TRBV7-9 and TRBJ1-1): DTGVSQNPRHKITKRGQNVTFRCDPISEHNRLYWYRQTLGQGPEFLTYFQNEAQLEKSRLLSDRFSAERPKGSFSTLEIQRTEQGDSAMYLCASSRTGVNTEAFFGQGTRLTVV.

The J gene is TRBJ2-1, the V gene TRBV19; maybe TRBD2 (5 bases). The germline V and J ends were trimmed by 2 bases and 3 bases, with 14 bases remaining between them. Germline V CDR1 and CDR2: LNHDA, SQIVND (reference sequence). This CDR3 has 16 residues. The CDR3 spells CASSITAVLGYNEQFF. The CDR3 DNA reads TGTGCCAGTAGTATAACAGCGGTCCTCGGCTACAATGAGCAGTTCTTC.

The J gene is TRBJ2-2, the V gene TRBV30; D unclear. The CDR3 consists of 14 residues. From germline, CDR1 is GTSNPN and CDR2 SVGIG (reference sequence). V was shortened by 4 bases and J by 0 bases, with 9 bases between the two germline ends. DNA of the CDR3: TGTGCCTGGATGCGCCAATCGAACACCGGGGAGCTGTTTTTT. Protein product: CAWMRQSNTGELFF.

The chain joins TRBV6-6 to TRBJ1-1; 10 bases are shared with TRBD1. Germline CDR1 reads MNHNY; CDR2 reads SVGAGI (reference sequence). This CDR3 spans 11 amino acids. The V segment lost 8 bases and the J segment 7 bases; nucleotides outside the gene matches: 1. This CDR3 is CASGQGDEAFF. CDR3 DNA sequence: TGTGCCAGCGGACAGGGGGATGAAGCTTTCTTT.

V usage is TRBV2 and J usage is TRBJ2-3; 10 bases fit TRBD2. The CDR3 is made up of 16 amino acids. In germline, CDR1 is SNHLY, CDR2 FYNNEI. Trimming removed 4 bases from V and 1 base from J; junction bases left unmatched: 5. The CDR3 nucleotides are TGTGCCAGCAGTGGGGGGGGACTAGCGCGCACAGATACGCAGTATTTT. As protein: CASSGGGLARTDTQYF.

This chain uses TRBV30 with TRBJ1-6; 10 nucleotides line up with TRBD1. Germline V lookup: CDR1 GTSNPN, CDR2 SVGIG (reference sequence). CDR3 length: 13 amino acids. V lost 5 bases, J lost 7 bases, and 2 bases stayed unmatched. CDR3 protein: CAWAGQGNSPLHF. The CDR3 region has the DNA TGTGCCTGGGCGGGACAGGGGAATTCACCCCTCCACTTT. Together with reference TRBV30 and TRBJ1-6, the CDR3 gives the full variable domain: SQTIHQWPATLVQPVGSPLSLECTVEGTSNPNLYWYRQAAGRGLQLLFYSVGIGQISSEVPQNLSASRPQDRQFILSSKKLLLSDSGFYLCAWAGQGNSPLHFGNGTRLTVT.

This clone was seen only once. The chain couples TRBV11-3 to TRBJ2-1; 13 positions agree with TRBD2. Trimming took 0 bases from V and 7 from J; bases not matched to a gene: 3. CDR3 length: 16 amino acids. Germline CDR1 reads SGHNT; CDR2 reads YENEEA. The CDR3 protein is CASSLELAGGPNEQFF. In nucleotides, the CDR3 is TGTGCCAGCAGCTTAGAACTAGCGGGGGGGCCTAATGAGCAGTTCTTC. The full variable domain, its missing parts supplied by reference TRBV11-3 and TRBJ2-1, is EAGVVQSPRYKIIEKKQPVAFWCNPISGHNTLYWYLQNLGQGPELLIRYENEEAVDDSQLPKDRFSAERLKGVDSTLKIQPAELGDSAVYLCASSLELAGGPNEQFFGPGTRLTVL.

The chain couples TRBV11-2 to TRBJ2-5; perhaps TRBD2 as D (6 bases). The CDR3 is made up of 15 amino acids. Germline loops: CDR1 SGHAT, CDR2 FQNNGV. The V end lost 1 base, the J end lost 5 bases, and 14 bases lay between the germline ends. The CDR3 loop reads CASSLAGTQGETQYF. The CDR3, as DNA: TGTGCCAGCAGCTTAGCTGGGACTCAAGGGGAGACCCAGTACTTC.

The chain employs TRBV19 and TRBJ2-5, with D possibly being TRBD1 (5 bases). The CDR3 loop spans 16 amino acids. Germline CDR1 reads LNHDA; CDR2 reads SQIVND (reference sequence). V lost 2 bases and J 5 bases, leaving 18 bases between the germline ends. The CDR3 spells CASSILGSQGGETQYF. The CDR3, as DNA: TGTGCCAGTAGTATATTGGGTTCCCAGGGTGGGGAGACCCAGTACTTC.

This clone appeared a single time. This chain connects TRBV28 to TRBJ2-1; D is uncertain. Germline V gene sequence: CDR1 MDHEN, CDR2 SYDVKM. CDR3 length: 16 residues. Between the trimmed V and J ends, which lost 6 bases and 0 bases, there was a span of 15 bases. The CDR3: CASSATGGASYNEQFF. The CDR3 DNA is TGTGCCAGCAGCGCCACTGGCGGAGCCTCCTACAATGAGCAGTTCTTC.

CDR3 DNA: TGTGCCAGCAGCTTGGTTAGGACAGGGGGCTACACCTTC. It specifies CASSLVRTGGYTF. The rearrangement uses TRBV5-6 and TRBJ1-2, with 8 nucleotides matching TRBD1. Germline CDR1 SGHDT, CDR2 YYEEEE. This CDR3 spans 13 amino acids. V lost 0 bases, J lost 8 bases, and 3 bases stayed unmatched.